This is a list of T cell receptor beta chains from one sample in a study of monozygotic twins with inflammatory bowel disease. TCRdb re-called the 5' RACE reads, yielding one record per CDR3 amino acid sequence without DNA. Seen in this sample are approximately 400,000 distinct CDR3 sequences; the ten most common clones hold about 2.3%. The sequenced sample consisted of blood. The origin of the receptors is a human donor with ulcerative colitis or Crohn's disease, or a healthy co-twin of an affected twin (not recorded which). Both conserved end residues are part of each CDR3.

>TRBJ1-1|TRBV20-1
CSATSPGRGTEAFF
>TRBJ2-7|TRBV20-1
CSASREGYEQYF
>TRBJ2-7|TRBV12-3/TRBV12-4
CASSSSLAGAYEQYF
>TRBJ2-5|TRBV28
CASSANRDRKRWETQYF
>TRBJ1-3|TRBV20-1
CSARIPGDHSGNTIYF
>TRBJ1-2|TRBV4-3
CASSQLPAGYNYGYTF
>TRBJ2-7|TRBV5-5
CASSPRLAGEGEQYF
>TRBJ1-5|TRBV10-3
CAISASVNQPQHF
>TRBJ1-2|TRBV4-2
CASSQVSGSKGGYTF
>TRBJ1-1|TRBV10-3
CAISEVTGRGTEAFF
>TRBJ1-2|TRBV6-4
CASSVSVGSLRTF
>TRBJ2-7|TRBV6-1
CASRRLGVDEQYF
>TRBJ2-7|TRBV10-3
CAIARDSYEQYF
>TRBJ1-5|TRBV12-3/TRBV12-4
CASTPGGPNQPQHF
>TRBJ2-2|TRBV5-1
CASSSQRLISPDGELFF
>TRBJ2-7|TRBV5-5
CASSLVRQGNGEQYF
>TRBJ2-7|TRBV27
CASSLSEGMREQYF
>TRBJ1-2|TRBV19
CASSRTGIGYGYTF
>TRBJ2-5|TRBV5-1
CASRRIGDEQETQYF
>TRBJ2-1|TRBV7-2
CASSPFSGQDGHEQFF
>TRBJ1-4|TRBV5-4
CASSPRTDNEKLFF
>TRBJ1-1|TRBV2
CASNPSTMSMNTEAFF
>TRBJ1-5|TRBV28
CASSLWTGGSQPQHF